A selection of T cell receptor beta chains follows, all from one sample in a study of cytomegalovirus exposure and HLA in healthy donors. The method was immunoSEQ multiplex PCR; TCRdb's version includes in-frame clones alone and lacks a portion of them. The data contain fewer than 200,000 clones, roughly nine tenths of them seen just once; the ten biggest clones take up around 0.93%. The material sequenced was PBMCs. The receptor source for this set is a woman aged 25 to 45 in good health and CMV-seronegative. The CDR3 runs from the conserved cysteine through the conserved F or W. A clone size is listed for some rows: how often the clone was seen (once, few, many), or a class if it is expanded.

CAWSVSGGYNEQFF	-	TRBJ2-1	TRBV30
CASSDRFGELFF	-	TRBJ2-2	TRBV6-4
CASRPGTGGQPQHF	-	TRBJ1-5	TRBV10-2
CASSLFATAGGVVFYNEQFF	-	TRBJ2-1	TRBV27
CASSPRTGLGAGELFF	-	TRBJ2-2	TRBV5-1
CASSSRDRARSYEQYF	-	TRBJ2-7	TRBV28
CASSPPRRGPNTEAFF	-	TRBJ1-1	TRBV5-4
CASSSGAGVPVQPQHF	-	TRBJ1-5	TRBV5-6
CASSLARGAETQYF	-	TRBJ2-5	TRBV7-2
CASSVGQGLNTEAFF	once	TRBJ1-1	TRBV9
CASRPGTLKETQYF	once	TRBJ2-5	TRBV2
CASSYSLNTEAFF	once	TRBJ1-1	TRBV6-5
CASRHDRGRNEQYF	-	-	TRBV5-6
CASSLSRGIPNTEAFF	-	TRBJ1-1	TRBV7-2
CASSQAATGNDGYTF	-	TRBJ1-2	TRBV5-1